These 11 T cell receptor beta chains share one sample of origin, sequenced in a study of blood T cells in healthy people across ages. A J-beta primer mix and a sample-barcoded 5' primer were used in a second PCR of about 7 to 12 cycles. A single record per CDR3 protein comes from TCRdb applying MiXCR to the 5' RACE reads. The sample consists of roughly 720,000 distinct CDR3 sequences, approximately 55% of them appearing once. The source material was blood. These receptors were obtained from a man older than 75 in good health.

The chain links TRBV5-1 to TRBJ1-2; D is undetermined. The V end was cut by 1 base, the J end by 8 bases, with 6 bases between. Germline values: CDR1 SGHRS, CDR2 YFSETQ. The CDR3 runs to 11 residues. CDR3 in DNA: TGCGCCAGCAGCTTGAACGAGGGCTACACCTTC. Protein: CASSLNEGYTF.

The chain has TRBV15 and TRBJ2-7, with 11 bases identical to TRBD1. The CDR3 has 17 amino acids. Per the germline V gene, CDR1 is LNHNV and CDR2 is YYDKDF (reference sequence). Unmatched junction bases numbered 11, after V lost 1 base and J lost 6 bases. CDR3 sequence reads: CATSRVLGQGAPFEQYF. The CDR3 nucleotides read TGTGCCACCAGCAGAGTGTTAGGACAGGGGGCGCCGTTCGAGCAGTACTTC.

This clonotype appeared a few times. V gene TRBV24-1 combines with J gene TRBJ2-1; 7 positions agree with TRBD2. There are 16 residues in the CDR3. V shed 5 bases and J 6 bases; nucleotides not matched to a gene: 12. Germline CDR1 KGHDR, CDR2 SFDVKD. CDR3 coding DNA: TGTGCCACCAGTGCTGCGGGAGAGGGTTTTTCCAATGAGCAGTTCTTC. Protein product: CATSAAGEGFSNEQFF.

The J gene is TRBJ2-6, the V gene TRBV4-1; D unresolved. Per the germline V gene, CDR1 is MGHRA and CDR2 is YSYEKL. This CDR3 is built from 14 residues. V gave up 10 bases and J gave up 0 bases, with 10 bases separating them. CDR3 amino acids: CATRGPSGANVLTF. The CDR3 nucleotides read TGCGCCACCAGAGGTCCCTCTGGGGCCAACGTCCTGACTTTC.

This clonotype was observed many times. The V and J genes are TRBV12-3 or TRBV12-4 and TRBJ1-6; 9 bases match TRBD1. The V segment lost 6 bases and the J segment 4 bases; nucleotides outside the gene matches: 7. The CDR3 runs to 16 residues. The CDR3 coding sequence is TGTGCCAGCAGACCGGGACAGGGCGCTTATAATTCACCCCTCCACTTT. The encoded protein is CASRPGQGAYNSPLHF.

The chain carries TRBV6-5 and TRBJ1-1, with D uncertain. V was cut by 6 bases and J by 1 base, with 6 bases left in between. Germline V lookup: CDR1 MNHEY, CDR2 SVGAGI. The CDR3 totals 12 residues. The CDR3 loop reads CASRISNTEAFF. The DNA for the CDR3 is TGTGCCAGCAGAATATCGAACACTGAAGCTTTCTTT.

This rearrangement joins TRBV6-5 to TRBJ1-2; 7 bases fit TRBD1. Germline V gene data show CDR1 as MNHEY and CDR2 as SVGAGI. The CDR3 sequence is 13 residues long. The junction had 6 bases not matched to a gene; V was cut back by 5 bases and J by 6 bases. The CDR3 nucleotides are TGTGCCAGCAGTGTACAGGGGAGGCATGGCTACACCTTC. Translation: CASSVQGRHGYTF.

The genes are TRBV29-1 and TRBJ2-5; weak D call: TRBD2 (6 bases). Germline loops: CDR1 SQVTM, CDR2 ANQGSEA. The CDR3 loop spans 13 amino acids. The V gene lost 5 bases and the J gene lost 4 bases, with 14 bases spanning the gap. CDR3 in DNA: TGCAGCGTTAGGGTCGGGAGTGGAGAGACCCAGTACTTC. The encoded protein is CSVRVGSGETQYF.

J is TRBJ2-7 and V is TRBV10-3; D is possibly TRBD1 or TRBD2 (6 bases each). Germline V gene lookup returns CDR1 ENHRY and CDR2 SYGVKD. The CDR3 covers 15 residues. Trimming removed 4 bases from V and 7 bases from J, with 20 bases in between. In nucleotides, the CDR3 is TGTGCCATCAGTGGCGGGGACAAGGTTTCGGGGGAGCAGTACTTC. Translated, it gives CAISGGDKVSGEQYF.

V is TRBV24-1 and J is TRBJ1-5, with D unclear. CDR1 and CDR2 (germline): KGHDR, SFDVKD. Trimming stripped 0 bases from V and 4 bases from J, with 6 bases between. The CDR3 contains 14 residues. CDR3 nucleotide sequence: TGTGCCACCAGTGATTTGACCGGTAATCAGCCCCAGCATTTT. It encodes CATSDLTGNQPQHF.

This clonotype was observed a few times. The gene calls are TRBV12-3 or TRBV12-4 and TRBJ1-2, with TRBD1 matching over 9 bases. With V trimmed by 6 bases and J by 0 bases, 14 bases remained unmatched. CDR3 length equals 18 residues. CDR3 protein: CASREGNRGRRSNYGYTF. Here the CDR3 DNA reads TGTGCCAGCAGGGAGGGGAACAGGGGGCGCCGGTCTAACTATGGCTACACCTTC.